A selection of T cell receptor beta chains follows, all from one sample in a study of blood T cell repertoires in COVID-19. The assay was immunoSEQ multiplex PCR, and TCRdb's table has in-frame clones only and misses some. The table has about 260,000 clones, roughly 90% seen once; the top ten hold under 4.5%. Input material: peripheral blood. These receptors originate from a man in his sixties who had recovered from COVID-19. Both conserved end residues are part of each CDR3. Each record gives: V gene, clone size, D gene, J gene, CDR3 protein, CDR3 DNA. The D gene is left open where the match is weak. A row's size may be missing; if present it is once, few, many or a size class.

v_gene: TRBV7-8
abundance: -
d_gene: TRBD1
j_gene: TRBJ1-2
CDR3aa: CASSLPLDRENGYTF
CDR3nt: TGTGCCAGCAGCCTACCCCTGGACAGGGAGAATGGCTACACCTTC

v_gene: TRBV5-1
abundance: -
d_gene: -
j_gene: TRBJ2-3
CDR3aa: CASSLAGGRTDTQYF
CDR3nt: TGCGCCAGCAGCTTGGCGGGGGGCCGCACAGATACGCAGTATTTT

v_gene: TRBV11-2
abundance: -
d_gene: -
j_gene: TRBJ1-3
CDR3aa: CASSPARNTIYF
CDR3nt: TGTGCCAGCAGCCCCGCGAGGAACACCATATATTTT

v_gene: TRBV5-1
abundance: -
d_gene: -
j_gene: TRBJ1-1
CDR3aa: CASSLGQNPEAFF
CDR3nt: TGCGCCAGCAGCTTGGGACAGAACCCTGAAGCTTTCTTT

v_gene: TRBV5-1
abundance: few
d_gene: -
j_gene: TRBJ2-2
CDR3aa: CASSLVAGSGELFF
CDR3nt: TGCGCCAGCAGCTTGGTGGCGGGGTCGGGGGAGCTGTTTTTT

v_gene: TRBV23-1
abundance: -
d_gene: -
j_gene: TRBJ1-2
CDR3aa: CASSHSLPYGYTF
CDR3nt: TGCGCCAGCAGCCACAGTTTGCCCTATGGCTACACCTTC

v_gene: TRBV11-3
abundance: -
d_gene: -
j_gene: TRBJ1-4
CDR3aa: CASSLGQIEKLFF
CDR3nt: TGTGCCAGCAGCTTAGGACAGATTGAAAAACTGTTTTTT

v_gene: TRBV11-2
abundance: -
d_gene: -
j_gene: TRBJ2-1
CDR3aa: CASSLLGQGTNEQFF
CDR3nt: TGTGCCAGCAGCTTACTAGGGCAGGGAACCAATGAGCAGTTCTTC

v_gene: TRBV5-4
abundance: once
d_gene: -
j_gene: TRBJ2-2
CDR3aa: CASSLRGGDTGELFF
CDR3nt: TGTGCCAGCAGCCTCAGGGGAGGGGACACCGGGGAGCTGTTTTTT

v_gene: TRBV7-7
abundance: once
d_gene: -
j_gene: TRBJ2-5
CDR3aa: CASSRGGGPGETQYF
CDR3nt: TGTGCTAGCAGCCGCGGCGGGGGCCCAGGGGAGACCCAGTACTTC

v_gene: TRBV5-1
abundance: -
d_gene: -
j_gene: TRBJ2-6
CDR3aa: CASSKQTSGANVLTF
CDR3nt: TGCGCCAGCAGCAAACAGACCTCTGGGGCCAACGTCCTGACTTTC

v_gene: TRBV5-4
abundance: -
d_gene: TRBD1
j_gene: TRBJ2-2
CDR3aa: CASSLPGQGYTGELFF
CDR3nt: TGTGCCAGCAGCTTACCGGGACAGGGGTACACCGGGGAGCTGTTTTTT

v_gene: TRBV19
abundance: -
d_gene: -
j_gene: TRBJ1-3
CDR3aa: CASSWPSSGNTIYF
CDR3nt: TGTGCCAGTAGTTGGCCCAGCTCTGGAAACACCATATATTTT

v_gene: TRBV6-2/TRBV6-3
abundance: -
d_gene: TRBD2
j_gene: TRBJ2-2
CDR3aa: CASSSRTSGGARGTGELFF
CDR3nt: TGTGCCAGCAGTTCGAGGACTAGCGGGGGGGCCCGCGGCACCGGGGAGCTGTTTTTT

v_gene: TRBV9
abundance: -
d_gene: TRBD1
j_gene: TRBJ1-2
CDR3aa: CASSQTGGNGYTF
CDR3nt: TGTGCCAGCAGCCAGACAGGGGGCAATGGCTACACCTTC

v_gene: TRBV4-2
abundance: -
d_gene: -
j_gene: TRBJ2-7
CDR3aa: CASSQVKGVKSHEQYF
CDR3nt: TGTGCCAGCAGCCAAGTTAAGGGGGTTAAAAGCCACGAGCAGTACTTC

v_gene: TRBV11-2
abundance: -
d_gene: -
j_gene: TRBJ1-1
CDR3aa: CASSLVGGQNTEAFF
CDR3nt: TGTGCCAGCAGCTTAGTTGGGGGACAGAACACTGAAGCTTTCTTT

v_gene: TRBV2
abundance: -
d_gene: -
j_gene: TRBJ2-5
CDR3aa: CASSEGAWETQYF
CDR3nt: TGTGCCAGCAGCGAGGGAGCTTGGGAGACCCAGTACTTC

v_gene: TRBV19
abundance: -
d_gene: -
j_gene: TRBJ2-7
CDR3aa: CASSQGDYEQYF
CDR3nt: TGTGCCAGTAGTCAGGGCGACTACGAGCAGTACTTC

v_gene: TRBV30
abundance: -
d_gene: -
j_gene: TRBJ1-2
CDR3aa: CAWRDYRVFYGYTF
CDR3nt: TGTGCCTGGAGAGATTACAGGGTTTTCTATGGCTACACCTTC

v_gene: TRBV5-1
abundance: once
d_gene: TRBD1
j_gene: TRBJ1-1
CDR3aa: CASSLVGGGGRTEAFF
CDR3nt: TGCGCCAGCAGCTTGGTTGGAGGGGGCGGGAGGACTGAAGCTTTCTTT

v_gene: TRBV9
abundance: -
d_gene: TRBD1
j_gene: TRBJ1-2
CDR3aa: CASSVEGTGTFNYGYTF
CDR3nt: TGTGCCAGCAGCGTAGAGGGGACAGGGACCTTTAACTATGGCTACACCTTC

v_gene: TRBV5-8
abundance: -
d_gene: -
j_gene: TRBJ2-2
CDR3aa: CASSFDTLSTGELFF
CDR3nt: TGTGCCAGCAGCTTCGACACGTTATCGACCGGGGAGCTGTTTTTT

v_gene: TRBV3-1/TRBV3-2
abundance: -
d_gene: TRBD1
j_gene: TRBJ2-7
CDR3aa: CASSQGTGGYEQYF
CDR3nt: TGTGCCAGCAGCCAAGGGACAGGGGGCTACGAGCAGTACTTC

v_gene: TRBV19
abundance: once
d_gene: TRBD1
j_gene: TRBJ1-2
CDR3aa: CASRENGQAYYGYTF
CDR3nt: TGTGCCAGCCGGGAGAATGGACAGGCCTACTATGGCTACACCTTC

v_gene: TRBV6-5
abundance: -
d_gene: TRBD2
j_gene: TRBJ2-5
CDR3aa: CASSRGGGVQYF
CDR3nt: TGTGCCAGCAGCCGGGGGGGAGGGGTTCAGTACTTC

v_gene: TRBV24-1
abundance: -
d_gene: -
j_gene: TRBJ2-3
CDR3aa: CATSERSSTDTQYF
CDR3nt: TGTGCCACCAGTGAAAGGAGCAGCACAGATACGCAGTATTTT

v_gene: TRBV3-1/TRBV3-2
abundance: -
d_gene: -
j_gene: TRBJ2-6
CDR3aa: CASSREGVLSGANVLTF
CDR3nt: TGTGCCAGCAGCCGGGAAGGGGTACTCTCTGGGGCCAACGTCCTGACTTTC

v_gene: TRBV5-1
abundance: once
d_gene: -
j_gene: TRBJ1-1
CDR3aa: CASSLEGIGLTEAFF
CDR3nt: TGCGCCAGCAGCTTGGAGGGGATCGGTCTCACTGAAGCTTTCTTT

v_gene: TRBV7-3
abundance: -
d_gene: -
j_gene: TRBJ2-6
CDR3aa: CASSLRQGSGANVLTF
CDR3nt: TGTGCCAGCAGCTTAAGGCAGGGCTCTGGGGCCAACGTCCTGACTTTC

v_gene: TRBV29-1
abundance: -
d_gene: -
j_gene: TRBJ1-2
CDR3aa: CSVEDRSYGYTF
CDR3nt: TGCAGCGTTGAAGACAGAAGCTATGGCTACACCTTC

v_gene: TRBV5-5
abundance: -
d_gene: -
j_gene: TRBJ1-1
CDR3aa: CASSTGIGTEAFF
CDR3nt: TGTGCCAGCAGCACGGGGATCGGCACTGAAGCTTTCTTT

v_gene: TRBV18
abundance: -
d_gene: -
j_gene: TRBJ1-5
CDR3aa: CASSGQNSNQPQHF
CDR3nt: TGTGCCAGCTCAGGACAGAATAGCAATCAGCCCCAGCATTTT

v_gene: TRBV5-1
abundance: -
d_gene: -
j_gene: TRBJ2-7
CDR3aa: CASSSPDRNSYEQYF
CDR3nt: TGCGCCAGCAGCTCCCCGGACAGAAATTCCTACGAGCAGTACTTC

v_gene: TRBV2
abundance: -
d_gene: -
j_gene: TRBJ2-5
CDR3aa: CASSGNYQETQYF
CDR3nt: TGTGCCAGCAGTGGGAACTATCAAGAGACCCAGTACTTC

v_gene: TRBV7-2
abundance: -
d_gene: TRBD1
j_gene: TRBJ1-2
CDR3aa: CASSPGDSSFDGYTF
CDR3nt: TGTGCCAGCAGCCCCGGGGACAGCTCTTTCGATGGCTACACCTTC

v_gene: TRBV9
abundance: once
d_gene: -
j_gene: TRBJ2-2
CDR3aa: CASSGAGFTGELFF
CDR3nt: TGTGCCAGCAGCGGCGCAGGGTTTACCGGGGAGCTGTTTTTT

v_gene: TRBV6-5
abundance: -
d_gene: TRBD2
j_gene: TRBJ2-1
CDR3aa: CASSYGGSSYNEQFF
CDR3nt: TGTGCCAGCAGTTATGGCGGGAGCTCCTACAATGAGCAGTTCTTC

v_gene: TRBV5-1
abundance: -
d_gene: -
j_gene: TRBJ1-2
CDR3aa: CASSLGVSRQVYGYTF
CDR3nt: TGCGCCAGCAGCTTGGGGGTCAGCCGCCAGGTCTATGGCTACACCTTC

v_gene: TRBV7-9
abundance: -
d_gene: TRBD1
j_gene: TRBJ1-2
CDR3aa: CAASTGDPNYGYTF
CDR3nt: TGTGCAGCATCGACAGGGGACCCTAACTATGGCTACACCTTC

v_gene: TRBV12-3/TRBV12-4
abundance: -
d_gene: -
j_gene: TRBJ1-2
CDR3aa: CASSGPGGYTF
CDR3nt: TGTGCCAGCTCCGGCCCAGGGGGCTACACCTTC